This TCR beta chain was retrieved from a study of T-cell reconstitution after alpha-beta-depleted transplantation in children. The sample holds many counts of this clonotype. What it recognizes is unknown. The study, taken as a whole, reports: Several hundred rapidly expanded clones from non-depleted graft cells reportedly supplied alpha-beta T cells about two months post-transplant. Most T-cell counts and diversity one year after the transplant came from T cells that were newly produced. TCRbeta diversity was high at day 60 in some patients (a result of surviving recipient T cells and thymic progenitors).

TCRbeta library construction was performed incorporating unique molecular identifiers. One entry per CDR3 protein, called by TCRdb with MiXCR from the PCR reads. The table has over 150,000 distinct CDR3 sequences, under 8.5% seen once. V shed 2 bases and J shed 0 bases, with 17 bases lying between them. The CDR3 is 17 amino acids. The V gene's germline CDR1 is KGHSH and CDR2 LQKENI. The clonotype originates from a boy between 2 and 10 years old with acute lymphoblastic leukemia, due to receive a stem cell transplant. J is TRBJ2-7 and V is TRBV18, with a tentative D call TRBD2 (6 bases). The material was PBMCs, obtained before TCRalphabeta/CD19-depleted stem cell transplant. Written as DNA, the CDR3 is TGTGCCAGCTCACCAAAGTCAGTGTCCGGGGGCTCCTACGAGCAGTACTTC. This encodes CASSPKSVSGGSYEQYF.